What follows describes a single T cell receptor (beta chain). The record originates from a study of blood T cell repertoires in COVID-19. TCRdb keeps only in-frame clones here, not all; method: immunoSEQ multiplex PCR. The profile covers approximately 300,000 clones, with almost 90% appearing a single time and around 10% taken by the ten largest. Germline values: CDR1 SGDLS, CDR2 YYNGEE. The CDR3 loop spans 15 amino acids. Trimming cost V 4 bases and J 8 bases; bases outside gene matches: 12. This clonotype was sampled from a woman in her thirties with COVID-19, enrolled during active disease. The V gene is TRBV9, the J gene TRBJ2-4; TRBD2 aligns across 7 bases. Sequenced: peripheral blood. The DNA of the CDR3 is TGTGCCAGCAGCCCCAGTAAGGGAGGGGTAGACATTCAGTACTTC. The encoded protein is CASSPSKGGVDIQYF.